Below, 24 T cell receptor beta chains from the same sample are listed, as sequenced in a study of T cells in Graves' hyperthyroidism and ophthalmopathy (dated 2019 in TCRdb). Library preparation employed multiplex PCR. The sample was run on an Illumina HiSeq 2000. The TCR beta CDR3 regions were amplified from RNA transcripts. The TCR CDR3 was subjected to a first round of RT-PCR using the HTBI primer set and the Qiagen OneStep RT-PCR kit. TCRdb passed the public sequencing reads through fastp at Q25 and MiXCR, retaining productive beta sequences. CDR3 protein sequences are deduplicated, and each keeps its most common genes and DNA. Recorded for this sample are under 650,000 distinct CDR3 sequences; roughly 16% of them occurred a single time. Of the sample, less than 4.5% is held by the ten largest clones. Specimen: blood. The source is a woman aged 25-40 years with Graves' hyperthyroidism.

This clonotype was observed a handful of times. This clone may be a read error of a much larger clone one base away. This chain links TRBV2 with TRBJ2-1; D tentatively reads TRBD1 or TRBD2 (5 bases each). The CDR3 has 13 amino acids. Per germline, CDR1 SNHLY and CDR2 FYNNEI. Trimming removed 5 bases from V and 10 bases from J, with 15 bases in between. This CDR3 is CASSRDRRYEQFF. CDR3 DNA sequence: TGTGCCAGCAGTAGGGACCGACGCTACGAGCAGTTCTTC.

This clonotype came up a few times. The rearrangement links TRBV5-1 to TRBJ2-5; D tentatively fits TRBD1 or TRBD2 (6 bases each). The CDR3 length is 14 residues. Per germline, CDR1 SGHRS and CDR2 YFSETQ. Between the trimmed V and J ends, which lost 0 bases and 1 base, there was a span of 7 bases. The CDR3 spells CASSLEGGQETQYF. Written as DNA, the CDR3 is TGCGCCAGCAGCTTGGAGGGGGGCCAAGAGACCCAGTACTTC. The full variable domain, completed using reference TRBV5-1 and TRBJ2-5, is KAGVTQTPRYLIKTRGQQVTLSCSPISGHRSVSWYQQTPGQGLQFLFEYFSETQRNKGNFPGRFSGRQFSNSRSEMNVSTLELGDSALYLCASSLEGGQETQYFGPGTRLLVL.

This clonotype was seen at least ten times. V gene TRBV20-1 combines with J gene TRBJ2-2; D unclear. The V end lost 6 bases, the J end lost 1 base, and 9 bases lay between the germline ends. This CDR3 comprises 13 residues. Germline CDR1 DFQATT, CDR2 SNEGSKA (reference sequence). CDR3 amino acids: CSAQKGNTGELFF. In DNA, the CDR3 is TGCAGTGCACAAAAGGGGAACACCGGGGAGCTGTTTTTT.

The chain joins TRBV9 to TRBJ2-3; D is undetermined. Germline CDR1 is SGDLS and CDR2 is YYNGEE. V dropped 4 bases and J dropped 14 bases, with 20 bases sitting between them. The CDR3 covers 13 residues. CDR3 bases: TGTGCCAGCAGCCCGAAGCTCGGCTATAGGCTGTATTTT. This sequence encodes CASSPKLGYRLYF. Full variable domain (outside the CDR3, taken from reference TRBV9 and TRBJ2-3): DSGVTQTPKHLITATGQRVTLRCSPRSGDLSVYWYQQSLDQGLQFLIQYYNGEERAKGNILERFSAQQFPDLHSELNLSSLELGDSALYFCASSPKLGYRLYFGPGTRLTVL.

The J gene is TRBJ2-2, the V gene TRBV4-2; D remains ambiguous. Trimming left V 1 base short and J 2 bases short, with 8 bases between. Germline V gene lookup returns CDR1 LGHNA and CDR2 YNFKEQ. This CDR3 region has 15 residues. DNA for the CDR3: TGTGCCAGCAGCCAAGGGCTGATCAACACCGGGGAGCTGTTTTTT. Amino acids: CASSQGLINTGELFF.

This clonotype appeared a few times. The J gene is TRBJ1-5, the V gene TRBV10-3; TRBD1 might be the D (5 bases). CDR3 length equals 14 residues. In germline, CDR1 is ENHRY, CDR2 SYGVKD. V dropped 3 bases and J dropped 3 bases, with 9 bases sitting between them. The CDR3 protein is CAISDRQFNQPQHF. For the CDR3, the DNA is TGTGCCATCAGTGATAGACAGTTCAATCAGCCCCAGCATTTT.

There are many counts of this clonotype. J is TRBJ1-2 and V is TRBV10-3, with 9 bases aligning to TRBD1. The CDR3 is 17 amino acids. V shed 4 bases, J shed 4 bases, and the junction held 13 bases outside the gene matches. CDR1 ENHRY and CDR2 SYGVKD come from the germline V gene. As DNA, the CDR3 is TGTGCCATCAGTGTTGGGACCCCGGGACAGGGAGGCTATGGCTACACCTTC. It encodes CAISVGTPGQGGYGYTF.

Comments on this clonotype: Since a much larger clone is just one base distant, this may be a read error. This rearrangement joins TRBV6-1 to TRBJ1-3, with D unclear. The CDR3 has 14 residues. CDR1 and CDR2 (germline): MNHNS, SASEGT. The CDR3 DNA is TGTGCCAGCAGTGAACCGCCAAATGGAAACACCGTATATTTT. This codes for CASSEPPNGNTVYF.

The rearrangement joins TRBV11-3 to TRBJ2-4; D is unresolved. Trimming removed 0 bases from V and 13 bases from J, with 10 bases in between. Germline V gene data show CDR1 as SGHNT and CDR2 as YENEEA. This CDR3 contains 12 residues. DNA of the CDR3: TGTGCCAGCAGCTTAGACTGGGCTTGGCAGTACTTC. Its translation is CASSLDWAWQYF.

This clonotype has ten or more counts. The chain employs TRBV30 and TRBJ2-1; perhaps TRBD2 as D (5 bases). The CDR3 has 11 residues. Per the germline V gene, CDR1 is GTSNPN and CDR2 is SVGIG (reference sequence). Trimming shortened V by 5 bases and J by 7 bases, and 9 bases separated the two germline ends. The CDR3 loop reads CAWGLANEQFF. Here the CDR3 DNA reads TGTGCCTGGGGCTTAGCGAATGAGCAGTTCTTC.

This clonotype was seen a few times. The genes are TRBV20-1 and TRBJ2-7; D uncertain. CDR3 size: 12 residues. V lost 5 bases and J lost 0, with 8 bases in between. Germline V gives CDR1 DFQATT, CDR2 SNEGSKA (reference sequence). The CDR3 DNA sequence: TGCAGTGCTTCCTGGGGCTCCTACGAGCAGTACTTC. Its translation: CSASWGSYEQYF.

The V and J genes are TRBV19 and TRBJ1-5, with TRBD1 as a possible D gene (5 bases). Trimming pared 10 bases from V and 2 bases from J, leaving 12 bases between. Looked up from germline, CDR1 is LNHDA and CDR2 is SQIVND (reference sequence). The CDR3 has 13 residues. DNA of the CDR3: TGTGCCACCAAAGTAGGGGGCAATCAGCCCCAGCATTTT. Translated: CATKVGGNQPQHF.

This clonotype was picked up many times. The CDR3 DNA follows: TGTGCCAGCAGCTACAGGACTAGCGGGATTGGTACGCAGTATTTT. This codes for CASSYRTSGIGTQYF. The V call is TRBV11-2, the J call TRBJ2-3, with 12 nucleotides matching TRBD2. Losses at the gene ends were 4 bases for V and 8 bases for J; bases not matched to a gene: 7. The germline CDR1 and CDR2 sequences are SGHAT and FQNNGV. This CDR3 comprises 15 residues. Together with reference TRBV11-2 and TRBJ2-3, the CDR3 gives the full variable domain: EAGVAQSPRYKIIEKRQSVAFWCNPISGHATLYWYQQILGQGPKLLIQFQNNGVVDDSQLPKDRFSAERLKGVDSTLKIQPAKLEDSAVYLCASSYRTSGIGTQYFGPGTRLTVL.

This clonotype appeared a single time. The V and J genes are TRBV6-2 or TRBV6-3 and TRBJ1-6; D remains ambiguous. The ends were cut back, 8 bases at V and 1 base at J, with 12 bases in the middle. CDR3 length equals 15 residues. In germline, CDR1 is MNHEY, CDR2 SVGEGT. In nucleotides, the CDR3 is TGTGCCAGCGATGCATGGGGTTCCTATAATTCACCCCTCCACTTT. Translating it yields CASDAWGSYNSPLHF.

V is TRBV12-3 or TRBV12-4 and J is TRBJ2-3, with D maybe TRBD2 (6 bases). V was cut by 4 bases and J by 0 bases, with 20 bases left in between. The CDR3 totals 18 residues. CDR3 sequence reads: CASSWVFSGGPSTDTQYF. DNA of the CDR3: TGTGCCAGCAGTTGGGTTTTTAGCGGAGGGCCTAGCACAGATACGCAGTATTTT.

A few counts support this clonotype. This chain links TRBV7-9 with TRBJ2-3; no clear D. This CDR3 comprises 15 residues. V lost 4 bases to trimming and J lost 1 base, with 12 bases between them. Germline CDR1 reads SEHNR; CDR2 reads FQNEAQ (reference sequence). The CDR3 region has the DNA TGTGCCAGCAGCTGGGTTCAGTTTGGCACAGATACGCAGTATTTT. Residues: CASSWVQFGTDTQYF.

This clonotype was seen at least ten times. The rearrangement links TRBV28 to TRBJ2-1, with 7 bases matching TRBD2. J was trimmed by 13 bases and V by 7 bases; bases with no gene match: 7. Germline V gene data show CDR1 as MDHEN and CDR2 as SYDVKM. This CDR3 has 11 amino acids. CDR3 nucleotide sequence: TGTGCCAGCACCTCTAGCGGATCCCAGTTCTTC. It codes for CASTSSGSQFF.

V and J are TRBV6-2 or TRBV6-3 and TRBJ1-2; 9 nucleotides align to TRBD1. CDR1 and CDR2 (germline): MNHEY, SVGEGT. This CDR3 spans 13 amino acids. The V segment lost 5 bases and the J segment 8 bases; nucleotides outside the gene matches: 6. CDR3 region: CASSLGTGWGYTF. CDR3 nucleotide sequence: TGTGCCAGCAGTCTCGGGACAGGGTGGGGCTACACCTTC.

The chain employs TRBV6-9 and TRBJ2-3; 9 bases line up with TRBD2. The CDR3 totals 13 residues. With 4 bases clipped from V and 8 bases from J, the junction kept 4 bases outside the gene matches. Germline CDR1 and CDR2: MNHGY and SVAAGI. CDR3 DNA sequence: TGTGCCAGCAGTTTATTACTAGCGGGTACGCAGTATTTT. Translating gives CASSLLLAGTQYF.

This clonotype occurred a few times. The chain uses TRBV4-1 and TRBJ2-7; no clear D. This CDR3 comprises 14 residues. Germline loops: CDR1 MGHRA, CDR2 YSYEKL. Trimming shortened V by 1 base and J by 3 bases, and 10 bases separated the two germline ends. The CDR3 spells CASSQAGSYYEQYF. As DNA, the CDR3 is TGCGCCAGCAGCCAAGCAGGTAGCTACTACGAGCAGTACTTC.

This clonotype was observed a handful of times. The chain carries TRBV12-3 or TRBV12-4 and TRBJ1-2; weak D call: TRBD1 (5 bases). The V and J ends lost 6 bases and 7 bases respectively, with 12 bases between them. CDR3 length equals 12 residues. In DNA form, the CDR3 reads TGTGCCAGCAGGACCGCAGGGTTTGGCTACACCTTC. Its protein is CASRTAGFGYTF.

This clonotype was counted ten times or more. The rearrangement joins TRBV27 to TRBJ2-7; D call uncertain. V was shortened by 3 bases and J by 2 bases, with 11 bases between the two germline ends. The CDR3 loop spans 14 amino acids. Per germline, CDR1 MNHEY and CDR2 SMNVEV (reference sequence). CDR3 sequence (DNA): TGTGCCAGCAGTTTTAACACCCCTCCCTACGAGCAGTACTTC. Translated: CASSFNTPPYEQYF.

This clonotype was detected ten times or more. CDR3 DNA: TGTGCCAGCAGCTTTGAGTACCGGGACAGGGCCACAGATACGCAGTATTTT. Its protein is CASSFEYRDRATDTQYF. This chain uses TRBV11-2 with TRBJ2-3; TRBD1 matches at 9 bases. The CDR3 consists of 17 residues. Germline V gene lookup returns CDR1 SGHAT and CDR2 FQNNGV. Trimming at V came to 3 bases and at J to 2 bases, leaving 9 bases not matched to a gene. The entire variable domain, with the rest obtained from reference TRBV11-2 and TRBJ2-3, is as follows: EAGVAQSPRYKIIEKRQSVAFWCNPISGHATLYWYQQILGQGPKLLIQFQNNGVVDDSQLPKDRFSAERLKGVDSTLKIQPAKLEDSAVYLCASSFEYRDRATDTQYFGPGTRLTVL.

In its sample, this clonotype was seen a few times. The chain combines TRBV6-1 with TRBJ1-1; D not resolved. The CDR3 covers 14 residues. Germline-derived CDR1 and CDR2 are MNHNS and SASEGT. V lost 5 bases and J 5 bases, leaving 15 bases between the germline ends. CDR3 in amino acids: CASSFERFRTEAFF. The CDR3 DNA sequence: TGTGCCAGCAGTTTCGAAAGGTTCAGGACTGAAGCTTTCTTT.